Reported below is one TCR beta chain. This CDR3 spans 16 amino acids. V lost 2 bases to trimming and J lost 1 base; unmatched junction nucleotides: 4. Germline CDR1 SGHAT, CDR2 FQNNGV. The data were taken from a study of Ad26.COV2.S vaccination and SARS-CoV-2 variants. Generated by immunoSEQ multiplex PCR, the TCRdb table keeps only in-frame clones and is missing some. The sample records around 400,000 clones, around 90% being singletons. Noted treatment: roughly 18 received Ad26.COV2.S at low or high dose, single or two shots; about 5 received placebo; per-sample allocation not given. Day 63 following the first vaccine or placebo injection was when the samples were taken. Donation was by an adult aged 18-55 years who was in Boston.

The TCR sequence derives from a person between 18 and 65 years old who received the Ad26.COV2.S COVID-19 vaccine or a placebo. The input for sequencing was peripheral blood, taken in a trial of Ad26.COV2.S vaccine versus placebo. J is TRBJ2-7 and V is TRBV11-2, with TRBD2 matching 11 bases. The CDR3 DNA reads TGTGCCAGCAGCTTACTGGGGACTAGCGGTTCCTACGAGCAGTACTTC. Translating gives CASSLLGTSGSYEQYF.